The clone carrying this T cell receptor (beta chain) was recorded only once. Its antigen is not known. The data were obtained in a study of CD8 T cells in ankylosing spondylitis. Study-wide results and caveats: Clones linked with disease were CD8+ and fairly uncommon in the peripheral blood. Made up of eight or nine highly homologous variants, a TCR beta motif appeared characteristic of ankylosing spondylitis blood.

TCR beta libraries were made by quantitative 5'-RACE with molecular barcodes. MiXCR was run by TCRdb on the 5' RACE reads, yielding one entry per CDR3 protein. The sample holds 350,000 to 550,000 distinct CDR3 sequences, roughly 26% seen once. Germline V gene sequence: CDR1 DFQATT, CDR2 SNEGSKA (reference sequence). The V end lost 6 bases, the J end lost 6 bases, and 16 bases lay between the germline ends. The CDR3 totals 13 residues. Sequenced: blood, either unsorted or a sorted T cell fraction (not recorded which). This chain links TRBV20-1 with TRBJ2-3; D is ambiguous. The TCR sequence derives from a male donor with ankylosing spondylitis. The CDR3 sequence: CSAQDRIGDTQYF. For the CDR3, the DNA is TGCAGTGCCCAAGACCGAATCGGGGATACGCAGTATTTT.